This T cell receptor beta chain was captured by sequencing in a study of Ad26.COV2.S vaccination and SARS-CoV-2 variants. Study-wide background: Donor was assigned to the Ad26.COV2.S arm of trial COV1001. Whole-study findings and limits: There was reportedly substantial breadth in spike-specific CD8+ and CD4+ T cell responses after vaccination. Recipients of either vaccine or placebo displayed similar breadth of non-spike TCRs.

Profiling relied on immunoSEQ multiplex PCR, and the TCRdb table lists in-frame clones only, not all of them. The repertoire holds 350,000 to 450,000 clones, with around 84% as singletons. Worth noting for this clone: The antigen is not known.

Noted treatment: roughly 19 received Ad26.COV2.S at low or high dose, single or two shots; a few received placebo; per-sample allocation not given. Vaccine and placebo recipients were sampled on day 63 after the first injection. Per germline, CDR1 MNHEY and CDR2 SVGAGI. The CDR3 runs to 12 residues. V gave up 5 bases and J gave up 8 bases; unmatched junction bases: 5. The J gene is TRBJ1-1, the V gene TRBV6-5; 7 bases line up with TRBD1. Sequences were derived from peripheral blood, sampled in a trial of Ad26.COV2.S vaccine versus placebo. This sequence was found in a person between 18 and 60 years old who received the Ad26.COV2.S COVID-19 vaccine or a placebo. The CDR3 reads CASSKQGMEAFF. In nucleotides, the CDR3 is TGTGCCAGCAGTAAACAGGGGATGGAAGCTTTCTTT.